The subject of this entry is one T cell receptor (beta chain). This clone has just one count. The antigen it binds to is not known. Base qualities are not recorded, but no much larger clone differs from it by a single base. The sample comes from a study of blood T cell repertoires in COVID-19 (TCRdb year 2020). In terms of the full investigation: Samples covering the acute and convalescent phases of COVID-19 were provided by collaborators in the United States, Italy and Spain. The material from the prospective study consisted of cDNA or gDNA derived from T cells, B-cell-depleted T cells, or PBMCs. Deeply sampled blood TCRbeta repertoires from subjects exposed to, actively infected with, or recovered from COVID-19 were included in the dataset. The repertoires were released in a freely available public database intended as a resource for research on the immune response to SARS-CoV-2. The samples were drawn from the first 160 participants of the ongoing ImmuneRACE study and from more than 1,000 subjects provided by 6 global collaborators. Sample metadata almost always included a de-identified subject ID, COVID-19 status, age in years and sex. HLA class I and class II types, where available, came from metadata supplied by the sample provider rather than from assay-based typing. Broader findings and caveats from the paper: Clinical and demographic metadata were provided uncurated, with the amount varying by source and participant.

Ends trimmed: V by 5 bases, J by 9 bases; bases unmatched to a gene: 15. The CDR1 and CDR2 encoded by the germline V gene are SGHTA and FQGNSA. The CDR3 starts with the cysteine, ends with the phenylalanine, and has 16 residues. The CDR3 DNA has 48 bases and is translated from base 1. TCRbeta CDR3 regions were amplified from genomic DNA by means of the immunoSEQ Assay, a bias-controlled multiplex PCR. For the original study's pipeline: The number of nucleated cells in each sample was estimated by amplification of reference gene primers within the assay. To quantify the absolute abundance of each unique TCRbeta CDR3 rearrangement, sequence reads were collapsed and filtered. For each sample, productive Simpson clonality was calculated by taking the square root of Simpson's diversity index across productive rearrangements. TCRdb stores this immuneACCESS table with in-frame sequences only. Part of the clones is absent; in the studies checked, under half of the shortfall reflects unresolved V genes, and no reason is known for the rest. The V and J calls and the clone size are those of that table, but D and trimming were determined from the DNA. Across this sample there are roughly 35,000 clones, with around 85% seen only once. Clones ranked in the top ten supply roughly a fifth of the sample.

Each collaborating institution followed its own protocols to collect whole blood in K2EDTA tubes. For TCRbeta analysis, collaborators shipped samples in one of three forms: frozen whole blood, isolated PBMCs, or DNA extracted from either of those sample types. Sequencing used peripheral blood. The chain links TRBV7-2 with TRBJ2-4, and TRBD2 matches 8 of the central bases. The receptor was derived from a man between 65 and 85 years old with acute or convalescent COVID-19. CDR3 loop: CASSPSRSAGGLIQYF. Read as DNA, the sequence is TGTGCCAGCAGCCCTAGCCGTTCGGCGGGAGGACTCATTCAGTACTTC.